This T cell receptor (beta chain) derives from a study of cytomegalovirus exposure and HLA in healthy donors. Study results and limitations: The classifier was said to identify cytomegalovirus status with high specificity and sensitivity. Listed as cytomegalovirus-associated were over 150 TCR beta chains. A later analysis associated 15,000 or so TCR beta sequences with HLA alleles at a 0.05 false discovery rate.

PCR used 60 Vbeta primers and 13 Jbeta primers. Repertoires were generated with immunoSEQ multiplex PCR, while TCRdb's copy carries only in-frame clones and drops some. The profile covers about 89,000 clones, with around 64% appearing a single time and under 2.5% taken by the ten largest. Of note for this clone: Its antigen is as yet unknown.

Sequencing was carried out using PBMCs. The origin of this receptor is a man aged 30 to 39 in good health and CMV-seronegative.

The CDR3 spells CASSVGPSGAYEQYF. The DNA of the CDR3 is TGTGCCAGCAGCGTAGGGCCTAGCGGAGCCTACGAGCAGTACTTC. The chain has TRBV9 and TRBJ2-7; 7 bases are shared with TRBD2. The V gene end was trimmed by 0 bases and the J gene end by 2 bases; junction bases not matched to a gene: 5. The CDR3 has 15 amino acids. Germline V gene sequence: CDR1 SGDLS, CDR2 YYNGEE.